Each of the 20 T cell receptor beta chains below was sequenced from the same sample in a study of beta chain features in type 1 diabetes. Investigators reverse transcribed all isolated RNA, so they sequenced expressed TCRB transcripts. Produced via immunoSEQ multiplex PCR; TCRdb's table is partial and in-frame only. The sample has tens of thousands of clones; over 45% are singletons. The sample comprised central memory CD4+ T cells from blood. These receptors were taken from a woman younger than 35 in good health.

There are a few counts of this clone. The chain joins TRBV10-3 to TRBJ2-2; 11 bases line up with TRBD2. This CDR3 region has 16 residues. After removal of 6 bases from V and 5 bases from J, the junction contained 8 bases not matched to a gene. The germline CDR1 and CDR2 sequences are ENHRY and SYGVKD. The CDR3 DNA reads as TGTGCCATCAGGCCTCGGACTAGCGGGTTGACCGGGGAGCTGTTTTTT. Amino acids: CAIRPRTSGLTGELFF.

This chain joins TRBV5-1 and TRBJ2-5; D perhaps matches TRBD1 (5 bases). Germline V lookup: CDR1 SGHRS, CDR2 YFSETQ. The CDR3 length is 13 residues. Trimming pared 5 bases from V and 5 bases from J, leaving 13 bases between. CDR3 in amino acids: CASRPGFGETQYF. The CDR3 nucleotides read TGCGCCAGCAGGCCAGGGTTCGGGGAGACCCAGTACTTC. The variable domain in full, completed from reference TRBV5-1 and TRBJ2-5, reads KAGVTQTPRYLIKTRGQQVTLSCSPISGHRSVSWYQQTPGQGLQFLFEYFSETQRNKGNFPGRFSGRQFSNSRSEMNVSTLELGDSALYLCASRPGFGETQYFGPGTRLLVL.

This clone came up a few times. The rearrangement links TRBV11-2 to TRBJ2-7; D gene ambiguous. CDR1 and CDR2 (germline): SGHAT, FQNNGV. This CDR3 has 15 residues. Trimming removed 0 bases at V and 0 bases at J, with 9 bases between. The CDR3 coding sequence is TGTGCCAGCAGCTTAGACAACCCAGGCTCCTACGAGCAGTACTTC. Amino acid sequence: CASSLDNPGSYEQYF.

The table lists this clone with a few counts. The chain links TRBV18 to TRBJ2-3; no definite D call. V was shortened by 3 bases and J by 6 bases, with 7 bases between the two germline ends. The germline gives CDR1 KGHSH, CDR2 LQKENI. This CDR3 region has 12 residues. The CDR3 protein is CASSPSFDTQYF. CDR3 DNA sequence: TGTGCCAGCTCACCTAGCTTTGATACGCAGTATTTT. Full variable domain (rest looked up from reference TRBV18 and TRBJ2-3): NAGVMQNPRHLVRRRGQEARLRCSPMKGHSHVYWYRQLPEEGLKFMVYLQKENIIDESGMPKERFSAEFPKEGPSILRIQQVVRGDSAAYFCASSPSFDTQYFGPGTRLTVL.

There are a few counts of this clone. The chain joins TRBV2 to TRBJ1-6; a weak D match, TRBD1 (6 bases). Germline V gives CDR1 SNHLY, CDR2 FYNNEI. The CDR3 covers 14 residues. Between the trimmed V and J ends, which lost 2 bases and 5 bases, there was a span of 7 bases. CDR3: CASSESGDNSPLHF. Here the CDR3 DNA reads TGTGCCAGCAGTGAATCAGGGGATAATTCACCCCTCCACTTT.

This chain links TRBV5-4 with TRBJ2-1; 7 bases agree with TRBD1. The CDR3 spans 15 residues. V shed 4 bases, J shed 4 bases, and the junction held 8 bases outside the gene matches. Germline V gene data show CDR1 as SGHNT and CDR2 as YYREEE (reference sequence). The CDR3, as DNA: TGTGCCAGCAGCGGGACCCCGGGACAGTACAATGAGCAGTTCTTC. Its protein is CASSGTPGQYNEQFF.

This clone was seen more than once but under ten times. V and J are TRBV6-1 and TRBJ1-2; D remains unclear. V lost 2 bases, J lost 8 bases, and 15 bases lay in between. The germline V gene has CDR1 MNHNS and CDR2 SASEGT. The CDR3 is 14 residues long. The CDR3 protein is CASSEFFSFGGYTF. In DNA, the CDR3 is TGTGCCAGCAGTGAATTCTTCAGCTTCGGGGGCTACACCTTC.

This chain connects TRBV2 to TRBJ2-7; 7 positions match TRBD2. This CDR3 region has 15 residues. V shed 7 bases and J 2 bases; nucleotides not matched to a gene: 11. From germline, CDR1 is SNHLY and CDR2 FYNNEI. CDR3 amino acids: CASNPMPGLTYEQYF. The CDR3 DNA sequence: TGTGCCAGCAACCCAATGCCGGGACTAACCTACGAGCAGTACTTC.

The chain uses TRBV2 and TRBJ1-2, with 7 bases identical to TRBD1. This CDR3 comprises 13 residues. V shed 6 bases and J 8 bases; nucleotides not matched to a gene: 9. Germline loops: CDR1 SNHLY, CDR2 FYNNEI. The CDR3: CASRLGTDGGYTF. CDR3 nucleotides: TGTGCCAGCAGATTGGGGACAGACGGCGGCTACACCTTC.

The J gene is TRBJ2-7, the V gene TRBV28; a weak D match, TRBD2 (5 bases). The V end lost 5 bases, the J end lost 5 bases, and 10 bases lay between the germline ends. The CDR3 has 12 residues. Germline CDR1 and CDR2: MDHEN and SYDVKM. Here the CDR3 reads CASSGRVNEQYF. In DNA, the CDR3 is TGTGCCAGCAGTGGGAGAGTCAACGAGCAGTACTTC.

The V call is TRBV27, the J call TRBJ2-2, with TRBD2 matching 10 bases. With 7 bases clipped from V and 3 bases from J, the junction kept 8 bases outside the gene matches. This CDR3 has 16 amino acids. The germline V gene has CDR1 MNHEY and CDR2 SMNVEV (reference sequence). CDR3 loop: CASKGRTSGYTGELFF. CDR3 sequence (DNA): TGTGCCAGCAAGGGGAGGACTAGCGGCTACACCGGGGAGCTGTTTTTT.

The chain carries TRBV6-4 and TRBJ1-2; no clear D. Between the trimmed V and J ends, which lost 0 bases and 4 bases, there was a span of 9 bases. The CDR3 consists of 14 residues. CDR1 and CDR2 from the germline V gene are MRHNA and SNTAGT. CDR3: CASSDSVGSYGYTF. CDR3 DNA: TGTGCCAGCAGTGACTCGGTGGGGAGCTATGGCTACACCTTC.

This clone was observed a few times. The genes are TRBV30 and TRBJ2-7; 9 bases align to TRBD2. CDR1 and CDR2 (germline): GTSNPN, SVGIG (reference sequence). The CDR3 covers 11 residues. The CDR3 loop is CAASGNYEQYF. The CDR3 coding sequence is TGTGCAGCTAGCGGGAACTACGAGCAGTACTTC.

This clone turned up a few times. The chain has TRBV27 and TRBJ2-3; a possible D gene is TRBD2 (6 bases). Trimming shortened V by 6 bases and J by 4 bases, and 20 bases separated the two germline ends. Germline CDR1 is MNHEY and CDR2 is SMNVEV (reference sequence). This CDR3 comprises 16 residues. This CDR3 reads CASSRRAGRGADTQYF. Written as DNA, the CDR3 is TGTGCCAGCAGCCGGAGGGCAGGGCGAGGGGCAGATACGCAGTATTTT.

This clone was detected a few times. The chain employs TRBV18 and TRBJ2-7; TRBD2 might be the D (6 bases). V lost 0 bases and J lost 3, with 15 bases in between. This CDR3 comprises 16 residues. Germline lookup yields CDR1 KGHSH and CDR2 LQKENI. This CDR3 is CASSPPGLSGDYEQYF. In DNA, the CDR3 is TGTGCCAGCTCACCACCTGGTCTTTCGGGGGACTACGAGCAGTACTTC.

This clone has more than one count but fewer than ten. V usage is TRBV10-3 and J usage is TRBJ2-3; the match to TRBD1 covers 9 bases. The CDR3 is 17 amino acids. Germline CDR1 is ENHRY and CDR2 is SYGVKD. V was pared by 3 bases and J by 0 bases, with 7 bases of the junction left unmatched. The CDR3 nucleotides are TGTGCCATCAGTGATCCCGGGACAGGGACGAGCACAGATACGCAGTATTTT. This codes for CAISDPGTGTSTDTQYF.

The V and J genes are TRBV19 and TRBJ1-2; 10 positions agree with TRBD1. The CDR3 consists of 16 residues. The V segment lost 4 bases and the J segment 3 bases; nucleotides outside the gene matches: 8. Germline CDR1 is LNHDA and CDR2 is SQIVND (reference sequence). Here the CDR3 DNA reads TGTGCCAGTAGTACCAGGGACAGGGGCCCCGACTATGGCTACACCTTC. It specifies CASSTRDRGPDYGYTF.

The CDR3 DNA follows: TGTGCCAGCAGCAGGGTAGGGGGAAATCAGCCCCAGCATTTT. Amino acid sequence: CASSRVGGNQPQHF. J is TRBJ1-5 and V is TRBV27; D might be TRBD1 (6 bases). Germline V lookup: CDR1 MNHEY, CDR2 SMNVEV (reference sequence). The V and J ends lost 6 bases and 4 bases respectively, with 13 bases between them. This CDR3 region has 14 residues.

This clone was observed a handful of times. The chain joins TRBV5-1 to TRBJ1-4; TRBD1 is a possible D gene (6 bases). CDR3 size: 17 residues. V was trimmed by 4 bases and J by 2 bases, leaving 18 bases between them. The V gene's germline CDR1 is SGHRS and CDR2 YFSETQ. The CDR3 DNA is TGCGCCAGCAGCCCCGGACAGTCCACGCTGACTAATGAAAAACTGTTTTTT. Protein: CASSPGQSTLTNEKLFF. Full variable domain (remainder filled in from reference TRBV5-1 and TRBJ1-4): KAGVTQTPRYLIKTRGQQVTLSCSPISGHRSVSWYQQTPGQGLQFLFEYFSETQRNKGNFPGRFSGRQFSNSRSEMNVSTLELGDSALYLCASSPGQSTLTNEKLFFGSGTQLSVL.

The chain links TRBV5-6 to TRBJ1-2; TRBD1 matches at 9 bases. Germline CDR1 SGHDT, CDR2 YYEEEE. V shed 4 bases and J 7 bases; nucleotides not matched to a gene: 5. CDR3 length equals 13 residues. In DNA form, the CDR3 reads TGTGCCAGCAGCCTTGACAGGGGGACTGGCTACACCTTC. This translates into CASSLDRGTGYTF.